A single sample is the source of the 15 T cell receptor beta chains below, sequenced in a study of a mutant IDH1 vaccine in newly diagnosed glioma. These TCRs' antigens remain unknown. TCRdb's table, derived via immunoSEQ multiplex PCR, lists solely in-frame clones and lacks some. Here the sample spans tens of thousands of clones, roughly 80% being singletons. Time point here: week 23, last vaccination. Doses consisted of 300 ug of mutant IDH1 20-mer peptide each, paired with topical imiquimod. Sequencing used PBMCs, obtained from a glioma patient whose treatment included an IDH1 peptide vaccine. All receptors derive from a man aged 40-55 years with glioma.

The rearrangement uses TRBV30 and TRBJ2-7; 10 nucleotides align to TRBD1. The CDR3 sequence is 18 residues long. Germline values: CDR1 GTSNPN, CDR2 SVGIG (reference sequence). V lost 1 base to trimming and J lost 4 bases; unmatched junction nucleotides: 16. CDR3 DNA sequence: TGTGCCTGGAGTGATGACAGGGGGCACTCGAGGTGGAATTACGAGCAGTACTTC. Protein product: CAWSDDRGHSRWNYEQYF.

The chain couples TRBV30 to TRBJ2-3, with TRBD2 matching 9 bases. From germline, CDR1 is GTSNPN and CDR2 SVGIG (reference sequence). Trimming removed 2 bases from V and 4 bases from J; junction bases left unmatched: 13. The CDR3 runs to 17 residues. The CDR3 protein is CAWSSLGGTSTPDTQYF. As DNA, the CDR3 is TGTGCCTGGAGTTCTTTGGGGGGGACTAGCACCCCAGATACGCAGTATTTT.

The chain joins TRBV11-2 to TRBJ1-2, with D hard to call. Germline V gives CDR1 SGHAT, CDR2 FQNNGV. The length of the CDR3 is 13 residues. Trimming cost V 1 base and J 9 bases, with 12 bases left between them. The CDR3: CASSLGGLNRYTF. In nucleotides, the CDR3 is TGTGCCAGCAGCTTAGGTGGACTCAACCGCTACACCTTC.

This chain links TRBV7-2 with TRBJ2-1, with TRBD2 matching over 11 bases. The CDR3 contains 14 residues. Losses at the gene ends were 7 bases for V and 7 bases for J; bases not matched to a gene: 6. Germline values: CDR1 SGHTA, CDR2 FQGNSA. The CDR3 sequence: CASTRLAGKNEQFF. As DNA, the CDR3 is TGTGCCAGCACTAGACTAGCGGGGAAGAATGAGCAGTTCTTC.

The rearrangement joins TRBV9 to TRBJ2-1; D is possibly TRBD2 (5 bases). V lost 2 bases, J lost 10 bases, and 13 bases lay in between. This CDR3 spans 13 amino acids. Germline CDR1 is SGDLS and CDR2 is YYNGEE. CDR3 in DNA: TGTGCCAGCAGCGTGAGGGCTAATAGGGAGCAGTTCTTC. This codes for CASSVRANREQFF.

The CDR3 region is CASSSLAGVGYEQYF. CDR3 in DNA: TGTGCCAGCAGCTCACTAGCGGGGGTCGGGTACGAGCAGTACTTC. This chain joins TRBV5-4 and TRBJ2-7, with 11 bases matching TRBD2. The ends lost 3 bases at V and 4 bases at J; junction bases unmatched: 6. From germline, CDR1 is SGHNT and CDR2 YYREEE (reference sequence). The CDR3 is 15 residues long.

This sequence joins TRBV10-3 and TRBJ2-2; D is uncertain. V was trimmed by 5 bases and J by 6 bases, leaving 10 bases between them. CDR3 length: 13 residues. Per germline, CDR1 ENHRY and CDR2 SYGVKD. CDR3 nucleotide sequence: TGTGCCATCAGTAGCAGGTTCGCCGGGGAGCTGTTTTTT. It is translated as CAISSRFAGELFF.

CDR3 region: CASSLFDRDNEQFF. CDR3 nucleotides: TGTGCCAGCAGCTTATTTGACAGGGACAATGAGCAGTTCTTC. The chain joins TRBV7-2 to TRBJ2-1; TRBD1 aligns across 7 bases. Trimming removed 2 bases from V and 5 bases from J; junction bases left unmatched: 3. The CDR3 covers 14 residues. Germline assignment: CDR1 SGHTA and CDR2 FQGNSA.

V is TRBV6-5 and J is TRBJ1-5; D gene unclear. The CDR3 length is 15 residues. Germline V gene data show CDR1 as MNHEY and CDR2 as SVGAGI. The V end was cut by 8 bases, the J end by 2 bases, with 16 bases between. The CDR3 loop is CASCPAGFGNQPQHF. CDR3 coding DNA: TGTGCCAGCTGCCCGGCGGGGTTTGGCAATCAGCCCCAGCATTTT.

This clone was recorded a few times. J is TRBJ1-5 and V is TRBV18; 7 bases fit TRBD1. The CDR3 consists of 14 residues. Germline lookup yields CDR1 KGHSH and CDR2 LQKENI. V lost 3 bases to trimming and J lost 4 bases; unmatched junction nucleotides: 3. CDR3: CASSPGTANQPQHF. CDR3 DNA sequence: TGTGCCAGCTCACCTGGGACAGCTAATCAGCCCCAGCATTTT.

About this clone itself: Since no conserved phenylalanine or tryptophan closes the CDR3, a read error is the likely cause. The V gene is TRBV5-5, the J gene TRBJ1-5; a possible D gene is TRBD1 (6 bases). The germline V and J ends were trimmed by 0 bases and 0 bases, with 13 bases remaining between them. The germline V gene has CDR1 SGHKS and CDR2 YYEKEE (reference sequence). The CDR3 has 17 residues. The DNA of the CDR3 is TGTGCCAGCAGCTTGGGGACCGCGGGACATAGCAATCAGCCCCAGCATCTT. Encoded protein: CASSLGTAGHSNQPQHL.

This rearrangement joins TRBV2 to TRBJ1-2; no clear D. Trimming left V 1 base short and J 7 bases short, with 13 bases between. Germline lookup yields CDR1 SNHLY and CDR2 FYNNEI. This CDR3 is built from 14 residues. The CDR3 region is CASSEGRQFGGYTF. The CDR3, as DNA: TGTGCCAGCAGTGAAGGGCGGCAGTTCGGTGGCTACACCTTC. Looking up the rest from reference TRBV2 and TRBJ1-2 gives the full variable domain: EPEVTQTPSHQVTQMGQEVILRCVPISNHLYFYWYRQILGQKVEFLVSFYNNEISEKSEIFDDQFSVERPDGSNFTLKIRSTKLEDSAMYFCASSEGRQFGGYTFGSGTRLTVV.

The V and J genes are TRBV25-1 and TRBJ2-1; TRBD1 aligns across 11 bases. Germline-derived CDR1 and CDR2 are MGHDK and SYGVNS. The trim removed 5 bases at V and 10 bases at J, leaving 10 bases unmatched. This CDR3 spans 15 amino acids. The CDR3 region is CASSLWTGGRWEQFF. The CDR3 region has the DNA TGTGCCAGCAGTCTGTGGACAGGGGGCCGGTGGGAGCAGTTCTTC.

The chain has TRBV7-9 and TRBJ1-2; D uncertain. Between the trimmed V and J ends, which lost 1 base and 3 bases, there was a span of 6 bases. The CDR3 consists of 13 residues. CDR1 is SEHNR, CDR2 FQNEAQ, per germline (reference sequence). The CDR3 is CASSLDEDYGYTF. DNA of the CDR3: TGTGCCAGCAGCTTAGATGAGGACTATGGCTACACCTTC.

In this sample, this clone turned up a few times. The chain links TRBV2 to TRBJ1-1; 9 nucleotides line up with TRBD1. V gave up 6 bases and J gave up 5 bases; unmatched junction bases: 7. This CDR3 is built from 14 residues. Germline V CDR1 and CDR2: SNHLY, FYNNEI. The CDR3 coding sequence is TGTGCCAGCAGCGGGGACAGGGTGGGGACTGAAGCTTTCTTT. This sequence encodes CASSGDRVGTEAFF.